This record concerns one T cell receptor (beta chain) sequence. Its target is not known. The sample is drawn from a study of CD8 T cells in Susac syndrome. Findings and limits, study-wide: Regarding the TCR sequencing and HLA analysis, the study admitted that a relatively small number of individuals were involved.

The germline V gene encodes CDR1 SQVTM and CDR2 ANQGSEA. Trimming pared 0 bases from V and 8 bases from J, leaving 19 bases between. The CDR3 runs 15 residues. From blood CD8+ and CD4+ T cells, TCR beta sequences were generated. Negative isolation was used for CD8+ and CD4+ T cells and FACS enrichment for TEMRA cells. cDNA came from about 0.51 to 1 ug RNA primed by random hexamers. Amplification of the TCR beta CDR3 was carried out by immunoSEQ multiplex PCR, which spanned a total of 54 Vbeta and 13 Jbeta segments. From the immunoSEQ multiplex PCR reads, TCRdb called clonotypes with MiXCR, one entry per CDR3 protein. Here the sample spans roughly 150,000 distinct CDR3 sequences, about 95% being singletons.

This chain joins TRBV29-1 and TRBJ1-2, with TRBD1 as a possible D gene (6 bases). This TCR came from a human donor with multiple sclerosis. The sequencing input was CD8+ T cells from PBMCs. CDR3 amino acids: CSVEENPGAINGYTF. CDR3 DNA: TGCAGCGTTGAAGAAAACCCGGGGGCGATTAACGGCTACACCTTC.